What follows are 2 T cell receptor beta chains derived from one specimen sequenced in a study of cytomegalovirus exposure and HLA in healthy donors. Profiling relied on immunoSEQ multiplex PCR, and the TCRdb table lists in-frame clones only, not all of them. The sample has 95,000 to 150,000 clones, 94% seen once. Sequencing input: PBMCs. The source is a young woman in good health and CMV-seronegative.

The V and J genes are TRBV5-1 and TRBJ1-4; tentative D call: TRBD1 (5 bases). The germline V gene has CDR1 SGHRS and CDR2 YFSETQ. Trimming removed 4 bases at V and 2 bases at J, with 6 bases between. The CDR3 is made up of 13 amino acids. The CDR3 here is CASSGGTNEKLFF. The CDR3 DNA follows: TGCGCCAGCAGCGGGGGGACTAATGAAAAACTGTTTTTT.

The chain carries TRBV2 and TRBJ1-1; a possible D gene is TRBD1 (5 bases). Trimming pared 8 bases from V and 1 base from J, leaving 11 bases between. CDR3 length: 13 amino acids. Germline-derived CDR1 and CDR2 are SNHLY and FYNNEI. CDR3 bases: TGTGCCAGCTATACGACAGAGAACACTGAAGCTTTCTTT. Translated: CASYTTENTEAFF.